Listed below are T cell receptor beta chains from one sample, sequenced in a study of OX40 agonist ivuxolimab in advanced cancers. Here immunoSEQ multiplex PCR was the method, and the copy in TCRdb shows in-frame clones only, minus some. The sample has just over 45,000 clones; over 90% are singletons. Sequenced material: CD4+ or CD8+ T cells sorted from blood, taken in a trial of the OX40 agonist ivuxolimab. The receptors shown here come from an adult with an advanced solid tumor such as melanoma, head and neck, liver or kidney cancer. CDR3s include the opening cysteine and the closing phenylalanine or tryptophan. The D gene is left open where the match is weak. Clone sizes are given selectively: once, few, many, or a class where the clone is expanded.

CDR3: CASSFWDGYTF
DNA: TGTGCCAGCAGTTTTTGGGATGGCTACACCTTC
D: -
size: once
J: TRBJ1-2
V: TRBV28

CDR3: CASSSIRVRDKGTGELFF
DNA: TGTGCCAGCAGTTCCATCAGAGTGAGGGATAAGGGCACCGGGGAGCTGTTTTTT
D: -
size: once
J: TRBJ2-2
V: TRBV28

CDR3: CASSGFWTVNYGYTF
DNA: TGTGCCAGCAGCGGATTTTGGACGGTTAACTATGGCTACACCTTC
D: -
size: -
J: TRBJ1-2
V: TRBV9

CDR3: CASSQGPGTDYEQYF
DNA: TGTGCCAGCAGCCAAGGCCCCGGGACAGACTACGAGCAGTACTTC
D: TRBD1
size: once
J: TRBJ2-7
V: TRBV14

CDR3: CASSFKGVETQYF
DNA: TGTGCCAGCAGCTTCAAAGGGGTAGAGACCCAGTACTTC
D: -
size: -
J: TRBJ2-5
V: TRBV11-1

CDR3: CATSRVPSGRYYEQYF
DNA: TGTGCCACCAGCAGAGTCCCTAGCGGGAGGTACTACGAGCAGTACTTC
D: TRBD2
size: -
J: TRBJ2-7
V: TRBV15

CDR3: CASSPLDRGYEQYF
DNA: TGTGCCAGCAGTCCCCTGGACAGGGGATACGAGCAGTACTTC
D: TRBD1
size: once
J: TRBJ2-7
V: TRBV27

CDR3: CASSKGSGSVSYEQYF
DNA: TGTGCCAGCAGCAAAGGATCAGGATCTGTCTCCTACGAGCAGTACTTC
D: -
size: -
J: TRBJ2-7
V: TRBV21-1

CDR3: CASSYRVGQETQYF
DNA: TGTGCCAGCAGCTACCGGGTAGGGCAAGAGACCCAGTACTTC
D: -
size: -
J: TRBJ2-5
V: TRBV5-4

CDR3: CASSLVRTWQETQYF
DNA: TGTGCCAGCAGCTTAGTCCGGACATGGCAAGAGACCCAGTACTTC
D: -
size: -
J: TRBJ2-5
V: TRBV7-6

CDR3: CASSEGQGYYEQYF
DNA: TGTGCCAGCAGTGAGGGACAGGGCTACTACGAGCAGTACTTC
D: TRBD1
size: -
J: TRBJ2-7
V: TRBV2

CDR3: CASSLQGETGTDTDTQYF
DNA: TGTGCCAGCAGTTTACAGGGGGAGACAGGGACCGACACAGATACGCAGTATTTT
D: TRBD1
size: -
J: TRBJ2-3
V: TRBV28

CDR3: CASRSGRFWEREETQYF
DNA: TGTGCCAGCAGGTCTGGACGTTTCTGGGAGCGGGAAGAGACCCAGTACTTC
D: -
size: -
J: TRBJ2-5
V: TRBV6-4

CDR3: CASSQVGFAEAFF
DNA: TGCGCCAGCAGCCAAGTAGGTTTTGCTGAAGCTTTCTTT
D: -
size: few
J: TRBJ1-1
V: TRBV4-1

CDR3: CASSLGPNTEAFF
DNA: TGCGCCAGCAGCTTGGGTCCGAACACTGAAGCTTTCTTT
D: -
size: -
J: TRBJ1-1
V: TRBV5-1

CDR3: CASSIGPLLNEQFF
DNA: TGTGCCAGTAGTATAGGGCCTCTCCTCAATGAGCAGTTCTTC
D: -
size: -
J: TRBJ2-1
V: TRBV19

CDR3: CASSLGAERYGYTF
DNA: TGTGCCAGCAGCTTAGGGGCAGAACGGTATGGCTACACCTTC
D: -
size: -
J: TRBJ1-2
V: TRBV7-9

CDR3: CASSTRLAGGPGEQYF
DNA: TGTGCCAGTAGTACCCGACTAGCGGGAGGGCCCGGCGAGCAGTACTTC
D: TRBD2
size: -
J: TRBJ2-7
V: TRBV19

CDR3: CAIKRQGQGKTEAFF
DNA: TGTGCCATCAAGCGCCAAGGACAGGGGAAAACTGAAGCTTTCTTT
D: TRBD1
size: -
J: TRBJ1-1
V: TRBV7-9

CDR3: CASSPGQGSYEQYF
DNA: TGTGCCAGCAGTCCGGGACAGGGCTCCTACGAGCAGTACTTC
D: TRBD1
size: -
J: TRBJ2-7
V: TRBV2

CDR3: CASSLIPGSSYNEQFF
DNA: TGTGCCAGCAGCTTAATACCCGGGAGCTCCTACAATGAGCAGTTCTTC
D: -
size: -
J: TRBJ2-1
V: TRBV7-3

CDR3: CSVDDLGSYNEQFF
DNA: TGCAGCGTTGATGATTTAGGCTCCTACAATGAGCAGTTCTTC
D: -
size: -
J: TRBJ2-1
V: TRBV29-1

CDR3: CASSLVGQGANRGAVF
DNA: -
D: -
size: -
J: TRBJ2-2
V: TRBV7-9

CDR3: CASSLEQGAYEQYF
DNA: TGTGCCAGCAGCTTAGAACAGGGGGCCTACGAGCAGTACTTC
D: TRBD1
size: -
J: TRBJ2-7
V: TRBV7-6

CDR3: CASSVDPGLAGEQYF
DNA: TGTGCCAGCAGCGTAGATCCGGGACTAGCGGGAGAGCAGTACTTC
D: TRBD2
size: -
J: TRBJ2-7
V: TRBV9

CDR3: CASSFRAHEQYF
DNA: TGTGCCAGCAGTTTTAGGGCCCACGAGCAGTACTTC
D: -
size: -
J: TRBJ2-7
V: TRBV28

CDR3: CASSYLGARGAGELFF
DNA: TGTGCCAGCAGTTACTTGGGGGCCCGAGGGGCCGGGGAGCTGTTTTTT
D: -
size: -
J: TRBJ2-2
V: TRBV6-5

CDR3: CASSLAWGGNQPQHF
DNA: TGTGCCAGCAGTTTGGCATGGGGGGGCAATCAGCCCCAGCATTTT
D: -
size: once
J: TRBJ1-5
V: TRBV28

CDR3: CASSERQSFSPLHF
DNA: TGTGCCAGCAGCGAACGACAGTCTTTTTCACCCCTCCACTTT
D: -
size: -
J: TRBJ1-6
V: TRBV9

CDR3: CASSLGTSGNEETQYF
DNA: TGTGCCAGCAGCTTAGGGACTAGCGGGAACGAGGAGACCCAGTACTTC
D: TRBD2
size: -
J: TRBJ2-5
V: TRBV11-1

CDR3: CATSTPGSNSEGDTQYF
DNA: TGTGCCACCAGCACCCCCGGGTCAAATTCCGAGGGAGATACGCAGTATTTT
D: -
size: once
J: TRBJ2-3
V: TRBV15

CDR3: CASRSGLDTGELFF
DNA: TGTGCCAGCCGTTCGGGACTCGACACCGGGGAGCTGTTTTTT
D: -
size: -
J: TRBJ2-2
V: TRBV27

CDR3: CASSPYRAYEQYF
DNA: TGTGCCAGCAGTCCGTATAGGGCCTACGAGCAGTACTTC
D: -
size: -
J: TRBJ2-7
V: TRBV7-9

CDR3: CASSFYPADVYGYTF
DNA: TGTGCCAGCAGTTTTTACCCGGCAGACGTCTATGGCTACACCTTC
D: -
size: once
J: TRBJ1-2
V: TRBV27

CDR3: CASSVGREQGNEQFF
DNA: TGTGCCAGCAGCGTAGGGCGGGAGCAGGGCAATGAGCAGTTCTTC
D: TRBD2
size: -
J: TRBJ2-1
V: TRBV9

CDR3: CAAEYDRVWRSDNQPQHF
DNA: TGTGCCGCGGAGTATGACAGGGTATGGAGGTCCGACAATCAGCCCCAGCATTTT
D: TRBD1
size: -
J: TRBJ1-5
V: TRBV7-3

CDR3: CASSSGTGVPGELFF
DNA: TGTGCCAGCAGCAGCGGGACAGGGGTCCCCGGGGAGCTGTTTTTT
D: TRBD1
size: -
J: TRBJ2-2
V: TRBV7-9

CDR3: CASSEWQGGEKLFF
DNA: TGTGCCAGCTCCGAATGGCAGGGGGGCGAAAAACTGTTTTTT
D: TRBD1
size: -
J: TRBJ1-4
V: TRBV6-5

CDR3: CASTPGQGFYGYTF
DNA: TGTGCCAGCACCCCGGGACAGGGGTTCTATGGCTACACCTTC
D: TRBD1
size: -
J: TRBJ1-2
V: TRBV2

CDR3: CASSLASGSFGSEQFF
DNA: TGTGCCAGCAGCTTAGCTAGCGGGAGTTTTGGTAGTGAGCAGTTCTTC
D: TRBD2
size: once
J: TRBJ2-1
V: TRBV7-3

CDR3: CASSASGSYNEQFF
DNA: TGTGCCAGTAGTGCTAGCGGGAGCTACAATGAGCAGTTCTTC
D: TRBD2
size: -
J: TRBJ2-1
V: TRBV19

CDR3: CASSPPDSNEQFF
DNA: TGCGCCAGCAGCCCCCCCGACAGCAATGAGCAGTTCTTC
D: -
size: once
J: TRBJ2-1
V: TRBV5-1

CDR3: CASSVGRRFYGYTF
DNA: TGTGCCAGCAGCGTAGGGAGGAGGTTTTATGGCTACACCTTC
D: -
size: -
J: TRBJ1-2
V: TRBV9

CDR3: CSVDEGETNNEQFF
DNA: TGCAGCGTTGACGAGGGGGAGACAAACAATGAGCAGTTCTTC
D: -
size: -
J: TRBJ2-1
V: TRBV29-1

CDR3: CSAEKANEQYF
DNA: TGCAGTGCCGAAAAGGCTAACGAGCAGTACTTC
D: -
size: once
J: TRBJ2-7
V: TRBV20-1

CDR3: CSVEWTSGGYEQYF
DNA: TGCAGCGTTGAATGGACTAGCGGGGGGTACGAGCAGTACTTC
D: TRBD2
size: -
J: TRBJ2-7
V: TRBV29-1